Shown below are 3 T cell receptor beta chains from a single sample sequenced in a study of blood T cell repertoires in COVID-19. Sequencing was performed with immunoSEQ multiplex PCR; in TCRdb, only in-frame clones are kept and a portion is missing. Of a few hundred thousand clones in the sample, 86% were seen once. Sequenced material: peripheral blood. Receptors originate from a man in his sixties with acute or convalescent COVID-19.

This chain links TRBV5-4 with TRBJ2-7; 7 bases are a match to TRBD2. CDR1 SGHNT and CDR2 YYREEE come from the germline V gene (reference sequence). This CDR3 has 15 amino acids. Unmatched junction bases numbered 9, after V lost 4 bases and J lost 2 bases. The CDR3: CASSPRGGGAYEQYF. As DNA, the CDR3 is TGTGCCAGCAGCCCAAGGGGTGGGGGGGCCTACGAGCAGTACTTC.

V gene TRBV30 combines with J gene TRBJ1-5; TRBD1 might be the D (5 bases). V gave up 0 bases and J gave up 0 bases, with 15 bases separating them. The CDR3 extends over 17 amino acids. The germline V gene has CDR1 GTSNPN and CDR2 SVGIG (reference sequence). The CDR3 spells CAWSVSLGQYSNQPQHF. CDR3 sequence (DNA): TGTGCCTGGAGTGTAAGTCTTGGACAATATAGCAATCAGCCCCAGCATTTT. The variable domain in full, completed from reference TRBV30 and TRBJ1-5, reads SQTIHQWPATLVQPVGSPLSLECTVEGTSNPNLYWYRQAAGRGLQLLFYSVGIGQISSEVPQNLSASRPQDRQFILSSKKLLLSDSGFYLCAWSVSLGQYSNQPQHFGDGTRLSIL.

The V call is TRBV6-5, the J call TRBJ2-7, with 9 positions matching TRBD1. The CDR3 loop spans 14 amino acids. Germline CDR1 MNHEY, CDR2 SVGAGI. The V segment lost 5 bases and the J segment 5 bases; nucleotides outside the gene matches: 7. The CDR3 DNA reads TGTGCCAGCAGTCTGACAGGGGGTTACAACGAGCAGTACTTC. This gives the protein CASSLTGGYNEQYF.